These T cell receptor beta chains were read from a single sample in a study of chemoradiotherapy in HPV16-positive cancers. TCRdb's copy holds only in-frame clones and misses some; the assay was immunoSEQ multiplex PCR. Of more than 15,000 clones listed, 75% to 85% were seen once; the top ten hold roughly 9.7%. This material was acquired from a patient who underwent chemoradiotherapy. The receptors shown here come from a human donor with HPV-associated anogenital cancer. Each CDR3 is given with its conserved first and last residue. Each record gives: D gene, J gene, V gene, clone size, CDR3 DNA, CDR3 protein. D genes are given only for firm matches. Expanded clones are given a class, and other clones once, few, many or no size at all.

TRBD1 | TRBJ2-2 | TRBV18 | - | TGTGCCAGCTCAGAAGGGACAGGTCGGGAGCTGTTTTTT | CASSEGTGRELFF
- | TRBJ1-3 | TRBV5-5 | once | TGTGCCAGCAGCTCCCGGGGAGCGCGGGGCTCTGGAAACACCATATATTTT | CASSSRGARGSGNTIYF
TRBD1 | TRBJ1-6 | TRBV27 | few | TGTGCCAGCAGTTTAGCGGAGGGGGCTAATTCACCCCTCCACTTT | CASSLAEGANSPLHF
- | TRBJ1-2 | TRBV6-5 | - | TGTGCCAGCAGTTACAACCTCAGGGGTACTACTAGTGGCTACACCTTC | CASSYNLRGTTSGYTF
- | TRBJ1-1 | TRBV21-1 | - | TGTGCCAGCAGCAAAGCAAGGCAGATTGAAGCTTTCTTT | CASSKARQIEAFF
TRBD1 | TRBJ2-7 | TRBV5-8 | once | TGTGCCAGCAGCTCGACAGGGACCGAGTCCTACGAGCAGTACTTC | CASSSTGTESYEQYF
TRBD1 | TRBJ2-7 | TRBV5-5 | - | TGTGCCAGCAGCCCAGGGACAGTAAACTCCTACGAGCAGTACTTC | CASSPGTVNSYEQYF
TRBD1 | TRBJ1-5 | TRBV19 | - | TGTGCCAGTAGTAGGCCCACAGGGGGCAATTATCAGCCCCAGCATTTT | CASSRPTGGNYQPQHF
- | TRBJ1-6 | TRBV5-1 | - | TGCGCCAGCAGCTTGGGGACATATGATAATTCACCCCTCCACTTT | CASSLGTYDNSPLHF
TRBD1 | TRBJ1-5 | TRBV11-2 | - | TGTGCCAGCGGGGAGGGACAGGGGTCCACCCAGCCCCAGCATTTT | CASGEGQGSTQPQHF
- | TRBJ1-2 | TRBV7-2 | - | TGTGCCAGCAGCTTAGTTTCAGGGTTCAGTTATAACTATGGCTACACCTTC | CASSLVSGFSYNYGYTF
- | TRBJ2-3 | TRBV4-3 | - | TGCGCCAGCAGCCCCGGGCCCGAAAGAATAGATACGCAGTATTTT | CASSPGPERIDTQYF
TRBD2 | TRBJ2-6 | TRBV7-7 | few | TGTGCTACGGGTCCAGCGGGGTCGTCCTCTGGGGCCAACGTCCTGACTTTC | CATGPAGSSSGANVLTF
- | TRBJ2-7 | TRBV9 | - | TGTGCCAGCAGCGTAGTGGGGGGCTCCTACGAGCAGTACTTC | CASSVVGGSYEQYF
- | TRBJ1-1 | TRBV11-2 | - | TGTGCCAGCAGCTTAAGGGGGGGGAACACTGAAGCTTTCTTT | CASSLRGGNTEAFF
TRBD1 | TRBJ1-1 | TRBV5-8 | - | TGTGCCAGCAGCCTCCTAAAGACAGGGCTGAGCAGCACTGAAGCTTTCTTT | CASSLLKTGLSSTEAFF
- | TRBJ2-7 | TRBV29-1 | - | TGCAGCGTATCACTCCAGGGTATTTACGAGCAGTACTTC | CSVSLQGIYEQYF
TRBD1 | TRBJ2-7 | TRBV29-1 | - | TGCAGCGTTGTTATTGGAGGGACAGGGAACGAGCAGTACTTC | CSVVIGGTGNEQYF
TRBD1 | TRBJ2-1 | TRBV14 | - | TGTGCCAGCAGCCAAGATGCCGGGACAGGGTACAATGAGCAGTTCTTC | CASSQDAGTGYNEQFF
TRBD1 | TRBJ1-6 | TRBV19 | - | TGTGCCAGTAGTATAGCCCTCGACAGGGCGGCTTCACCCCTCCACTTT | CASSIALDRAASPLHF
- | TRBJ2-1 | TRBV2 | - | TGTGCCAGCGAGGGGGGCCTGCACAATGAGCAGTTCTTC | CASEGGLHNEQFF
- | TRBJ1-1 | TRBV28 | - | TGTGCCAGCAGTTATCCACAAGGTGCAATACCCTCTGAAGCTTTCTTT | CASSYPQGAIPSEAFF
TRBD2 | TRBJ2-5 | TRBV30 | - | TGTGCCTGGAGTGGACTAGCGGGGGTTCGAGAGACCCAGTACTTC | CAWSGLAGVRETQYF
- | TRBJ1-5 | TRBV19 | - | TGTGCCAGTAGTCCCGCTCAGGGAATCAATCAGCCCCAGCATTTT | CASSPAQGINQPQHF
- | TRBJ2-7 | TRBV2 | few | TGTGCCAGCAGTGAGTTCAGGGTAGGAAACGAGCAGTACTTC | CASSEFRVGNEQYF
TRBD2 | TRBJ2-3 | TRBV7-2 | - | TGTGCCAGCACTCAAGACTTGTGGGCGGGGGGGCGAAATACGCAGTATTTT | CASTQDLWAGGRNTQYF
TRBD2 | TRBJ2-5 | TRBV11-2 | once | TGTGCCAGCAGCTATACTAGCGGGGGGGAGACCCAGTACTTC | CASSYTSGGETQYF
- | TRBJ1-2 | TRBV7-9 | - | TGTGCCAGCAGCTTAAGTAGGGGTTGGGACTATGGCTACACCTTC | CASSLSRGWDYGYTF
- | TRBJ1-3 | TRBV7-2 | - | TGTGCCAGCAGGCTTGTGGGTGGAAACACCATATATTTT | CASRLVGGNTIYF
TRBD1 | TRBJ2-7 | TRBV5-1 | few | TGCGCCAGCAGCTTTGGACAGGCCTTAGGCTACGAGCAGTACTTC | CASSFGQALGYEQYF
TRBD1 | TRBJ2-5 | TRBV6-1 | - | TGTGCCAGCAGAAGACAGGGGAAGACAGAGACCCAGTACTTC | CASRRQGKTETQYF
- | TRBJ1-5 | TRBV19 | - | TGTGCCAGTAGTATGCAGGCCCTACAGAATCAGCCCCAGCATTTT | CASSMQALQNQPQHF
TRBD2 | TRBJ2-3 | TRBV7-2 | - | TGTGCCAGCAGCTTACTAGCGGGGGGTACAGGAGATACGCAGTATTTT | CASSLLAGGTGDTQYF
- | TRBJ1-1 | TRBV27 | - | TGTGCCAGCAGGGCGGAAACCGGGGCAGTTGAAGCTTTCTTT | CASRAETGAVEAFF
TRBD2 | TRBJ2-3 | TRBV28 | once | TGTGCCAGCAGGAAGACCGGGACTAGTCGCAATACGCAGTATTTT | CASRKTGTSRNTQYF
- | TRBJ2-6 | TRBV7-2 | - | TGTGCCAGCAGCTCCTTGGGGGCAGGGGCCAACGTCCTGACTTTC | CASSSLGAGANVLTF
- | TRBJ2-1 | TRBV29-1 | few | TGCAGCGTTGGGTGGGCAGGGAGGCACAATGAGCAGTTCTTC | CSVGWAGRHNEQFF
- | TRBJ2-7 | TRBV4-2 | - | TGTGCCAGCAGCTCGAGGGGGTACTCCTACGAGCAGTACTTC | CASSSRGYSYEQYF
- | TRBJ2-1 | TRBV19 | - | TGTGCCAGTAGTATTTCGCTCAATGAGCAGTTCTTC | CASSISLNEQFF
- | TRBJ1-5 | TRBV27 | - | TGTGCCAGCAGTTTATTTTATTCTCGGACAGGCAATCAGCCCCAGCATTTT | CASSLFYSRTGNQPQHF
- | TRBJ1-1 | TRBV7-9 | once | TGTGCCAGCAGCTTGGTGGAGACAGTTAACATGAACACTGAAGCTTTCTTT | CASSLVETVNMNTEAFF
- | TRBJ2-7 | TRBV13 | - | TGTGCCAGCAGCATTAGGGGCGAGCAGTACTTC | CASSIRGEQYF
TRBD1 | TRBJ1-1 | TRBV7-9 | - | TGTGCCAGCAGCTTAGGGGCTTTTGGGACAGGGTTGAACACTGAAGCTTTCTTT | CASSLGAFGTGLNTEAFF
- | TRBJ1-1 | TRBV6-5 | few | TGTGCCAGCAGTTATGGGTTGGGAGTTTCCGGCACTGAAGCTTTCTTT | CASSYGLGVSGTEAFF
- | TRBJ2-1 | TRBV18 | few | TGTGCCAGCTCACAAGACAGGTACAATGAGCAGTTCTTC | CASSQDRYNEQFF
- | TRBJ2-1 | TRBV10-3 | - | TGTGCCATCGGCGAAACTAGCTTTGAGCAGTTCTTC | CAIGETSFEQFF
- | TRBJ2-2 | TRBV30 | - | TGTGCCTGGAAGTGGGGAATCACCGGGGAGCTGTTTTTT | CAWKWGITGELFF
TRBD1 | TRBJ2-3 | TRBV2 | - | TGTGCCAGCACCGGGACAGGCCCCGATACGCAGTATTTT | CASTGTGPDTQYF